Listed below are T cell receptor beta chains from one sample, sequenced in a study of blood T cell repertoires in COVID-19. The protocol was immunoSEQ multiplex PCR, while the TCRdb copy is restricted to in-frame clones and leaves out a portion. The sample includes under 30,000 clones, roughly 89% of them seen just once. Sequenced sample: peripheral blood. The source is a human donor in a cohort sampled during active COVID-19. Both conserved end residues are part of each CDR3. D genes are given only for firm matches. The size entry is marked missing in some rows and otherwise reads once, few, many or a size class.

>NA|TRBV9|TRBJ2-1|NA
CASSVDLASYNEQFF
TGTGCCAGCAGCGTAGATCTAGCATCCTACAATGAGCAGTTCTTC
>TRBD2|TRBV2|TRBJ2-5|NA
CASREAGGQETQYF
TGTGCCAGCAGGGAAGCGGGGGGGCAAGAGACCCAGTACTTC
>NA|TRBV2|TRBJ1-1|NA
CASSELLRGEAFF
TGTGCCAGCAGTGAACTCCTGCGGGGCGAAGCTTTCTTT
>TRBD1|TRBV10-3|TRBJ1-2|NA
CAISEKTGNYYGYTF
TGTGCCATCAGTGAGAAGACAGGGAATTACTATGGCTACACCTTC
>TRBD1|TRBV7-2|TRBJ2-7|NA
CASSWDRSYEQYF
TGTGCCAGCAGCTGGGACAGGAGCTACGAGCAGTACTTC
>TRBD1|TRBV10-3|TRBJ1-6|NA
CAISEEGTVPNSPLHF
TGTGCCATCAGTGAGGAAGGGACAGTACCTAATTCACCCCTCCACTTT
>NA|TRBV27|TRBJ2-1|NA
CASTTYFSGGGDEQFF
TGTGCCAGCACCACCTACTTCTCCGGCGGTGGCGATGAGCAGTTCTTC
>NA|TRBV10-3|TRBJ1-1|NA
CATGVEVTEAFF
TGTGCCACCGGGGTGGAGGTAACTGAAGCTTTCTTT
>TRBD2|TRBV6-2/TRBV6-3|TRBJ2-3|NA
CASSPGLAGEDTQYF
TGTGCCAGCAGTCCCGGGCTAGCGGGGGAAGATACGCAGTATTTT
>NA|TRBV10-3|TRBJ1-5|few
CAIRAGLGSNQPQHF
TGTGCCATCAGGGCAGGGCTCGGCAGCAATCAGCCCCAGCATTTT
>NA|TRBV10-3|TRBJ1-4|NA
CAIRATVNLNEKLFF
TGTGCCATCAGGGCCACAGTGAACCTCAATGAAAAACTGTTTTTT
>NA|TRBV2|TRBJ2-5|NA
CARRPGGGETQYF
TGTGCCAGGCGCCCGGGGGGCGGAGAGACCCAGTACTTC
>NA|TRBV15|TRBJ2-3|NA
CATSTSSRRDTQYF
TGTGCCACCAGCACTAGCTCAAGACGGGATACGCAGTATTTT
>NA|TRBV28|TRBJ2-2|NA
CASSPNVDTGELFF
TGTGCCAGCAGTCCGAACGTAGACACCGGGGAGCTGTTTTTT
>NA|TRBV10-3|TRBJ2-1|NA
CAISAGNEQFF
TGTGCCATCAGTGCGGGAAATGAGCAGTTCTTC
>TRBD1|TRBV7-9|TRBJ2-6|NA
CASSVQGPISGANVLTF
TGTGCCAGCAGCGTACAGGGGCCTATCTCTGGGGCCAACGTCCTGACTTTC
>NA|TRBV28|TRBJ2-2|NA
CASRTPGSHGELFF
TGTGCCAGCAGGACCCCGGGGTCCCACGGGGAGCTGTTTTTT
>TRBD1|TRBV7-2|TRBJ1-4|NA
CASSFARGREKLFF
TGTGCCAGCAGCTTCGCGAGGGGGCGGGAAAAACTGTTTTTT
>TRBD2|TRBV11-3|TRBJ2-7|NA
CASSLALAGVWYEQYF
TGTGCCAGCAGCTTAGCACTAGCGGGAGTTTGGTACGAGCAGTACTTC
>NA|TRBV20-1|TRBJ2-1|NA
CSAYRSNEQFF
TGCAGTGCTTACAGGTCCAATGAGCAGTTCTTC
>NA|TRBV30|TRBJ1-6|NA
CAWIRGDRRNSPLHF
TGTGCCTGGATCCGGGGGGACCGAAGAAATTCACCCCTCCACTTT
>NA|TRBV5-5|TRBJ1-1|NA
CASSLAYSNTEAFF
TGTGCCAGCAGCTTGGCTTACAGTAATACTGAAGCTTTCTTT
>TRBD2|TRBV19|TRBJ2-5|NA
CASSPWGLAEQETQYF
TGTGCCAGTAGCCCTTGGGGACTAGCGGAGCAAGAGACCCAGTACTTC
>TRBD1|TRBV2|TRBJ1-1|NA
CASSAEQGAGTEAFF
TGTGCCAGCAGTGCAGAACAGGGGGCAGGCACTGAAGCTTTCTTT
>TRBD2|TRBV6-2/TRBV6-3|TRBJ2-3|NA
CASSYKAGGQFGVDTQYF
TGTGCCAGCAGTTACAAGGCGGGAGGCCAATTCGGAGTAGATACGCAGTATTTT
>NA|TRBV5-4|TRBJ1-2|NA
CASSQTGTSYGYTF
TGTGCCAGCAGCCAGACCGGGACATCCTATGGCTACACCTTC
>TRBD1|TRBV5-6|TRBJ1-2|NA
CASSLGGTAYGYTF
TGTGCCAGCAGCTTGGGTGGGACAGCCTATGGCTACACCTTC
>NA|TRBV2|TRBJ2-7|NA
CASIKQGHEQYF
TGTGCCAGCATAAAACAGGGACACGAGCAGTACTTC
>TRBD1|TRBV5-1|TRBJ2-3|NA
CASSLAPQGATDTQYF
TGCGCCAGCAGCTTGGCTCCACAGGGGGCAACAGATACGCAGTATTTT
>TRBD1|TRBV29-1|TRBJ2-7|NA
CSVKISGTGAYEQYF
TGCAGCGTTAAAATTTCCGGGACAGGGGCCTACGAGCAGTACTTC
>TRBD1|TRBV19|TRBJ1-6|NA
CASSVGTGTVNSPLHF
TGTGCCAGTAGTGTCGGAACCGGGACAGTCAATTCACCCCTCCACTTT
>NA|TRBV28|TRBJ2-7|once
CASSFLSIGVYEQYF
TGTGCCAGCAGTTTTTTATCCATCGGAGTATACGAGCAGTACTTC
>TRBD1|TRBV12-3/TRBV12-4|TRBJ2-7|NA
CASSLDRMQYF
TGTGCCAGCAGCCTGGACAGGATGCAGTACTTC
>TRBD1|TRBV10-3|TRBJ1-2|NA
CAIQGQGDGYTF
TGTGCCATCCAGGGACAGGGGGATGGCTACACCTTC
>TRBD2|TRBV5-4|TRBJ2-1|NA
CASSGGFGGGKSSYNEQFF
TGTGCCAGCAGCGGGGGATTTGGGGGAGGGAAGAGCTCCTACAATGAGCAGTTCTTC
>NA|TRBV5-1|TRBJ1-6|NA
CASSLEQNSPLHF
TGCGCCAGCAGCTTGGAACAGAATTCACCCCTCCACTTT
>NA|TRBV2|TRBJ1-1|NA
CASRAAGTSTEAFF
TGTGCCAGCAGAGCCGCAGGGACATCCACTGAAGCTTTCTTT
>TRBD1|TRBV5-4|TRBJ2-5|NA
CASSLSQGVKETQYF
TGTGCCAGCAGCTTGTCCCAGGGGGTGAAAGAGACCCAGTACTTC
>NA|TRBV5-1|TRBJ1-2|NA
CASSLAFYGYTF
TGCGCCAGCAGCTTGGCCTTCTATGGCTACACCTTC
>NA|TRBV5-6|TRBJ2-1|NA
CASSLAAEDEQFF
TGTGCCAGCAGCTTGGCGGCTGAGGATGAGCAGTTCTTC